This paragraph covers one TCR beta chain sequence. No antigen is known for it. The sample is drawn from a study of T cell responses to AZD1222 COVID-19 vaccine. Study-wide findings and caveats: White British donors predominated, females outnumbered males, and clonal diversity was possibly underestimated.

V lost 6 bases and J lost 8; bases outside the gene matches: 10. This CDR3 has 15 residues. The germline V gene has CDR1 MDHEN and CDR2 SYDVKM. Sequencing used immunoSEQ multiplex PCR; TCRdb keeps in-frame clones, though not all of them. The table includes approximately 130,000 clones, approximately 94% detected once. This rearrangement joins TRBV28 to TRBJ1-4; 9 bases align to TRBD1. The receptor's source is an adult in good health. Sequenced material: peripheral blood, taken on day 0 of AZD1222 vaccination. The CDR3 region has the DNA TGTGCCAGCAGGATCGGACAGGGGAGAGGCGAAAAACTGTTTTTT. It translates to CASRIGQGRGEKLFF.